These 24 T cell receptor beta chains were all obtained from the same sample, sequenced in a study of T cell changes during pregnancy in multiple sclerosis. The method was immunoSEQ multiplex PCR; TCRdb's version includes in-frame clones alone and lacks a portion of them. Of about 130,000 clones in the sample, about 96% were seen once. The sample here was peripheral blood, taken after pregnancy. The receptors stem from a female donor with multiple sclerosis, enrolled in a pregnancy study.

The rearrangement joins TRBV7-2 to TRBJ2-7; 10 nucleotides line up with TRBD2. V trimming: 5 bases; J trimming: 2 bases; junction bases outside the gene matches: 6. The CDR3 runs 15 residues. CDR1 SGHTA and CDR2 FQGNSA come from the germline V gene. CDR3 residues: CASSPRTSGAYEQYF. As DNA, the CDR3 is TGTGCCAGCAGCCCCCGGACTAGCGGCGCCTACGAGCAGTACTTC.

This clone was detected a few times. J is TRBJ1-2 and V is TRBV7-2, with D uncertain. CDR3 size: 13 residues. Trimming cost V 1 base and J 4 bases, with 7 bases left between them. Germline V gene sequence: CDR1 SGHTA, CDR2 FQGNSA. The CDR3 loop is CASSLGGRYGYTF. DNA for the CDR3: TGTGCCAGCAGCTTAGGAGGCCGCTATGGCTACACCTTC.

The chain is built from TRBV7-8 and TRBJ1-1; perhaps TRBD1 as D (6 bases). V dropped 5 bases and J dropped 7 bases, with 17 bases sitting between them. Germline-derived CDR1 and CDR2 are SGHVS and FQNEAQ. The CDR3 is 14 residues long. CDR3 nucleotide sequence: TGTGCCAGCAGCCGTGCGGGGGGGGCTAGTGAAGCTTTCTTT. Protein sequence: CASSRAGGASEAFF.

This clone appeared once. This chain uses TRBV28 with TRBJ1-4; 9 bases fit TRBD1. The CDR3 contains 17 residues. Germline CDR1 is MDHEN and CDR2 is SYDVKM. J gave up 3 bases and V 6 bases, and 11 bases lay outside the gene matches. CDR3 residues: CASRPPKDRGANEKLFF. CDR3 DNA: TGTGCCAGCAGGCCCCCTAAAGACAGGGGGGCTAATGAAAAACTGTTTTTT.

The chain is built from TRBV5-4 and TRBJ2-7; 9 nucleotides match TRBD1. Germline V CDR1 and CDR2: SGHNT, YYREEE (reference sequence). The CDR3 is 13 amino acids. Trimming at V came to 3 bases and at J to 6 bases, leaving 4 bases not matched to a gene. The CDR3: CASSSSTGGEQYF. In DNA form, the CDR3 reads TGTGCCAGCAGCTCGTCGACAGGGGGCGAGCAGTACTTC. Full variable domain (rest looked up from reference TRBV5-4 and TRBJ2-7): ETGVTQSPTHLIKTRGQQVTLRCSSQSGHNTVSWYQQALGQGPQFIFQYYREEENGRGNFPPRFSGLQFPNYSSELNVNALELDDSALYLCASSSSTGGEQYFGPGTRLTVT.

The rearrangement uses TRBV5-1 and TRBJ2-1, with TRBD2 matching over 13 bases. J was trimmed by 3 bases and V by 5 bases; bases with no gene match: 5. Germline assignment: CDR1 SGHRS and CDR2 YFSETQ. The CDR3 is made up of 16 amino acids. The CDR3 sequence: CASRTSGRSIYNEQFF. The CDR3, as DNA: TGCGCCAGCAGGACTAGCGGGAGGAGTATCTACAATGAGCAGTTCTTC.

The genes are TRBV6-6 and TRBJ2-7, with D possibly being TRBD1 (5 bases). V was trimmed by 5 bases and J by 5 bases, leaving 13 bases between them. This CDR3 comprises 13 residues. Germline-derived CDR1 and CDR2 are MNHNY and SVGAGI (reference sequence). This CDR3 reads CASSTRVANEQYF. CDR3 nucleotide sequence: TGTGCCAGCAGTACCAGGGTGGCCAACGAGCAGTACTTC.

The chain carries TRBV21-1 and TRBJ2-1; no DNA check was done on the table's D call, TRBD2. TRBV21-1 represents a pseudogene. The CDR3 extends over 16 amino acids. The CDR3 DNA sequence: TGTGCCAGCAGCAAAGGGACTAGCGGCTCCTACAATGAGCAGTTCTTC. This gives the protein CASSKGTSGSYNEQFF.

The chain has TRBV7-6 and TRBJ2-7, with 9 bases aligning to TRBD2. Trimming cost V 5 bases and J 0 bases; bases outside gene matches: 5. The germline gives CDR1 SGHVS, CDR2 FNYEAQ. CDR3 length equals 15 residues. CDR3 bases: TGTGCCAGCAGCCTCGAGACTAGCGGCTCCTACGAGCAGTACTTC. This codes for CASSLETSGSYEQYF. Using reference TRBV7-6 and TRBJ2-7 for the parts outside the CDR3, the full variable domain is GAGVSQSPRYKVTKRGQDVALRCDPISGHVSLYWYRQALGQGPEFLTYFNYEAQQDKSGLPNDRFSAERPEGSISTLTIQRTEQRDSAMYRCASSLETSGSYEQYFGPGTRLTVT.

This clone was counted once. V is TRBV11-2 and J is TRBJ2-2; D is possibly TRBD1 (6 bases). There are 15 residues in the CDR3. Trimming removed 5 bases at V and 3 bases at J, with 13 bases between. The germline V gene encodes CDR1 SGHAT and CDR2 FQNNGV. The CDR3 protein is CASSPARGYTGELFF. In DNA form, the CDR3 reads TGTGCCAGCAGCCCAGCCAGGGGATACACCGGGGAGCTGTTTTTT.

The gene calls are TRBV4-3 and TRBJ2-2, with D possibly matching TRBD2 (6 bases). Germline lookup yields CDR1 LGHNA and CDR2 YSLEER. Trimming shortened V by 0 bases and J by 0 bases, and 14 bases separated the two germline ends. The CDR3 length is 18 residues. This CDR3 is CASSQDGAEGANTGELFF. CDR3 nucleotide sequence: TGCGCCAGCAGCCAAGACGGGGCGGAGGGCGCGAACACCGGGGAGCTGTTTTTT.

This clone showed up just once. The chain recombines TRBV28 with TRBJ2-7; unclear D gene. CDR1 and CDR2 (germline): MDHEN, SYDVKM. V dropped 1 base and J dropped 0 bases, with 10 bases sitting between them. The CDR3 is 15 amino acids. CDR3 sequence (DNA): TGTGCCAGCAGTTTATTGTTGGGCAGCTCCTACGAGCAGTACTTC. Protein sequence: CASSLLLGSSYEQYF.

The chain combines TRBV19 with TRBJ2-1; 9 bases match TRBD2. V lost 3 bases, J lost 8 bases, and 14 bases stayed unmatched. The germline gives CDR1 LNHDA, CDR2 SQIVND (reference sequence). The CDR3 covers 17 residues. CDR3 in amino acids: CASSMGSGSPWGDEQFF. CDR3 DNA: TGTGCCAGTAGTATGGGTAGCGGGAGCCCCTGGGGTGATGAGCAGTTCTTC.

The chain has TRBV5-1 and TRBJ1-4, with 10 bases aligning to TRBD1. CDR3 size: 15 residues. V was pared by 4 bases and J by 6 bases, with 6 bases of the junction left unmatched. CDR1 SGHRS and CDR2 YFSETQ come from the germline V gene. CDR3 nucleotides: TGCGCCAGCAGCCCCGCGGGGACAGGGGATGAAAAACTGTTTTTT. Residues: CASSPAGTGDEKLFF.

V usage is TRBV28 and J usage is TRBJ2-7, with 11 bases identical to TRBD1. Germline assignment: CDR1 MDHEN and CDR2 SYDVKM. CDR3 length: 15 amino acids. Trimming at V came to 5 bases and at J to 2 bases, leaving 5 bases not matched to a gene. The CDR3 sequence is CASSLPGQGAYEQYF. CDR3 bases: TGTGCCAGCAGTCTACCGGGACAGGGGGCCTACGAGCAGTACTTC.

The chain combines TRBV18 with TRBJ2-2; D is perhaps TRBD2 (6 bases). With 1 base removed from V and 1 base from J, the gap between germline ends came to 10 bases. The germline V gene encodes CDR1 KGHSH and CDR2 LQKENI. The CDR3 loop spans 16 amino acids. This CDR3 reads CASSPRAGLNTGELFF. CDR3 nucleotides: TGTGCCAGCTCACCACGGGCGGGATTGAACACCGGGGAGCTGTTTTTT.

This clone was found once. This rearrangement joins TRBV5-1 to TRBJ1-1; weak D call: TRBD1 (5 bases). There are 14 residues in the CDR3. Trimming took 0 bases from V and 1 from J, leaving 7 bases between them. Germline CDR1 is SGHRS and CDR2 is YFSETQ. Here the CDR3 DNA reads TGCGCCAGCAGCTTGGCGGGGGAGAACACTGAAGCTTTCTTT. It specifies CASSLAGENTEAFF.

The chain has TRBV4-3 and TRBJ2-1; 11 bases match TRBD2. In germline, CDR1 is LGHNA, CDR2 YSLEER. This CDR3 comprises 15 residues. The J segment lost 8 bases and the V segment lost 1 base, leaving 4 bases of the junction unmatched. In DNA form, the CDR3 reads TGCGCCAGCAGCCAAGGACTAGCGGGAATCTATGAGCAGTTCTTC. Residues: CASSQGLAGIYEQFF.

The chain is built from TRBV19 and TRBJ1-2, with 10 bases matching TRBD1. This CDR3 has 18 amino acids. Germline V lookup: CDR1 LNHDA, CDR2 SQIVND (reference sequence). V lost 7 bases and J lost 6; bases outside the gene matches: 20. The CDR3, as DNA: TGTGCCAGTAAAGACCGAAGATGGTCAGACAGGGGGCCAAATGGCTACACCTTC. It is translated as CASKDRRWSDRGPNGYTF.

This clone has a single count. As DNA, the CDR3 is TGTGCCAGTAGTATACTAGCGGGAGGCCTCACAGATACGCAGTATTTT. Translating gives CASSILAGGLTDTQYF. The chain employs TRBV19 and TRBJ2-3, with 11 bases that match TRBD2. J lost 2 bases, V lost 2 bases, and 3 bases had no gene match. CDR1 LNHDA and CDR2 SQIVND come from the germline V gene (reference sequence). The CDR3 is 16 amino acids.

A single count supports this clone. The chain combines TRBV18 with TRBJ2-2; D gene unclear. Germline CDR1 KGHSH, CDR2 LQKENI. The CDR3 sequence is 16 residues long. V was clipped by 3 bases and J by 2 bases, with 13 bases between them. CDR3 nucleotides: TGTGCCAGCTCACCTGGTATAGAGCGAAACACCGGGGAGCTGTTTTTT. Its protein product is CASSPGIERNTGELFF.

This chain joins TRBV5-1 and TRBJ2-7; 12 bases are shared with TRBD1. The CDR3 runs 15 residues. The ends lost 2 bases at V and 5 bases at J; junction bases unmatched: 5. Germline values: CDR1 SGHRS, CDR2 YFSETQ. This chain's CDR3 is CASSLPGTGGNEQYF. The CDR3 bases are TGCGCCAGCAGCTTACCAGGGACAGGGGGCAACGAGCAGTACTTC.

V usage is TRBV4-1 and J usage is TRBJ2-2; D call uncertain. This CDR3 is 12 amino acids long. Germline CDR1 reads MGHRA; CDR2 reads YSYEKL. The ends were cut back, 3 bases at V and 3 bases at J, with 2 bases in the middle. In DNA form, the CDR3 reads TGCGCCAGCAGCCACTACACCGGGGAGCTGTTTTTT. As protein: CASSHYTGELFF.

The J gene is TRBJ1-5, the V gene TRBV27, with D perhaps matching TRBD1 (5 bases). V dropped 5 bases and J dropped 2 bases, with 13 bases sitting between them. CDR1 and CDR2 (germline): MNHEY, SMNVEV (reference sequence). The length of the CDR3 is 15 residues. CDR3 DNA: TGTGCCAGCAGTCCGCGGGGGGGAGGCAATCAGCCCCAGCATTTT. Protein: CASSPRGGGNQPQHF.